This T cell receptor (beta chain) appears in the sequencing data of a study of OX40 agonist ivuxolimab in advanced cancers. Germline assignment: CDR1 MGHRA and CDR2 YSYEKL. This CDR3 is built from 15 residues. V gave up 4 bases and J gave up 0 bases; unmatched junction bases: 5. TCRdb keeps only in-frame clones here, not all; method: immunoSEQ multiplex PCR. Of tens of thousands of clones detected, about 93% appear once; the ten largest clones hold over 5%. The chain is built from TRBV4-1 and TRBJ2-7, with 8 bases lining up with TRBD1. This TCR came from an adult with an advanced solid tumor such as melanoma, head and neck, liver or kidney cancer. This specimen consisted of CD4+ or CD8+ T cells sorted from blood, obtained in a trial of the OX40 agonist ivuxolimab. The CDR3 reads CASSLRQGNSYEQYF. The DNA for the CDR3 is TGCGCCAGCAGCCTCCGACAGGGGAACTCCTACGAGCAGTACTTC.